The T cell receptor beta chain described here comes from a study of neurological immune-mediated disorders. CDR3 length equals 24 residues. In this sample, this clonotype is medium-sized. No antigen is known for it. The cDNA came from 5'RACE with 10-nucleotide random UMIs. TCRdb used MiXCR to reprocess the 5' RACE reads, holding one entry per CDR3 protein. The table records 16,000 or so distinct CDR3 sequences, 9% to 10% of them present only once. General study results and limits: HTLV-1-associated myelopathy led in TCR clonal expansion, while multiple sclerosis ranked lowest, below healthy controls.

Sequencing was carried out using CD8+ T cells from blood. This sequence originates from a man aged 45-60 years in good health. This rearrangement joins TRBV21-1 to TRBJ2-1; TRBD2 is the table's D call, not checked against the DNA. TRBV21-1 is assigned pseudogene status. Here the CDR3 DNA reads TGTGCCAGCAGCAAAACACAGGGTGATTTGCGAGGACTAGCGGGAAATTATCCCTACAATGAGCAGTTCTTC. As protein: CASSKTQGDLRGLAGNYPYNEQFF.